The clone carrying this T cell receptor beta chain was observed many times. Antigen unknown. The data were taken from a study of T cells in Graves' hyperthyroidism and ophthalmopathy. Study outcomes and limitations: Median prediction lead before ophthalmopathy onset was around seven months with the model.

It was RNA transcripts that yielded the amplified TCR beta CDR3 regions. Researchers ran a first-round RT-PCR on the TCR CDR3 using the HTBI primer set. MiXCR, applied by TCRdb to the multiplex PCR reads, yields one record per CDR3 protein. This repertoire shows approximately 620,000 distinct CDR3 sequences, approximately 15% found once; its top ten account for roughly 6.2%. Clinical symptoms, serum thyroxine and TRAb, thyroid ultrasound and orbital computed tomography together formed the diagnostic basis. Sequenced input: blood. The sequence derives from a woman aged 30 to 39 with Graves' hyperthyroidism that later progressed to Graves' ophthalmopathy.

CDR3 residues: CASSQDIPIYSYNEQFF. The CDR3 coding sequence is TGTGCCAGCAGCCAAGATATACCGATATACTCCTACAATGAGCAGTTCTTC. This chain joins TRBV3-1 and TRBJ2-1, with D unresolved. CDR1 is LGHDT, CDR2 YNNKEL, per germline (reference sequence). The CDR3 is 17 residues long. The germline V and J ends were trimmed by 0 bases and 0 bases, with 12 bases remaining between them.